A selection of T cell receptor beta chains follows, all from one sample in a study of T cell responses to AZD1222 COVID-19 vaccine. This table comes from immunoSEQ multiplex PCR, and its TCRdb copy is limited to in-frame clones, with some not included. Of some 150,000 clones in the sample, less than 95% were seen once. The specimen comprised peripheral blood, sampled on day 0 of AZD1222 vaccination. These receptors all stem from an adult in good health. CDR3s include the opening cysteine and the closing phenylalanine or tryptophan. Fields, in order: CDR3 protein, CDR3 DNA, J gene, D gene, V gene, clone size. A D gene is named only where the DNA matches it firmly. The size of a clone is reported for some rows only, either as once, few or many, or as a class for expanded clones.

CDR3 protein: CSASLGVGGTYYGYTF; CDR3 DNA: TGCAGTGCTAGTCTTGGGGTAGGGGGGACATACTATGGCTACACCTTC; J gene: TRBJ1-2; D gene: -; V gene: TRBV20-1; clone size: -
CDR3 protein: CASSPYGGTNSPLHF; CDR3 DNA: TGTGCCAGCAGCCCTTATGGGGGTACCAATTCACCCCTCCACTTT; J gene: TRBJ1-6; D gene: -; V gene: TRBV7-2; clone size: once
CDR3 protein: CATSRGWGEKLFF; CDR3 DNA: TGTGCCACCAGCAGGGGATGGGGTGAAAAACTGTTTTTT; J gene: TRBJ1-4; D gene: -; V gene: TRBV24-1; clone size: -
CDR3 protein: CASSRGGLFNYGYTF; CDR3 DNA: TGTGCCAGCAGCCGCGGGGGATTATTCAACTATGGCTACACCTTC; J gene: TRBJ1-2; D gene: -; V gene: TRBV5-5; clone size: -
CDR3 protein: CAERGNYGYTF; CDR3 DNA: TGTGCCGAAAGGGGCAACTATGGCTACACCTTC; J gene: TRBJ1-2; D gene: -; V gene: TRBV6-6; clone size: -
CDR3 protein: CATSRVGEGEQFF; CDR3 DNA: TGTGCCACCAGCAGAGTGGGAGAGGGTGAGCAGTTCTTC; J gene: TRBJ2-1; D gene: -; V gene: TRBV15; clone size: -
CDR3 protein: CASSLRPRDIQYF; CDR3 DNA: TGTGCCAGCAGTTTAAGGCCTCGCGACATTCAGTACTTC; J gene: TRBJ2-4; D gene: -; V gene: TRBV27; clone size: once
CDR3 protein: CASSLVSEVFAELFF; CDR3 DNA: TGTGCCAGCAGTTTGGTCTCGGAGGTATTCGCGGAGCTGTTTTTT; J gene: TRBJ2-2; D gene: -; V gene: TRBV28; clone size: -
CDR3 protein: CARSLAVSPPGERPNQPQHF; CDR3 DNA: TGTGCCAGAAGCTTGGCCGTGTCGCCCCCGGGGGAGAGGCCTAATCAGCCCCAGCATTTT; J gene: TRBJ1-5; D gene: -; V gene: TRBV5-3; clone size: -
CDR3 protein: CASSIRRITGQYQETQYF; CDR3 DNA: TGTGCCAGTAGTATCCGGAGAATAACGGGACAGTACCAAGAGACCCAGTACTTC; J gene: TRBJ2-5; D gene: TRBD1; V gene: TRBV19; clone size: -
CDR3 protein: CSVETGAGSYGYTF; CDR3 DNA: TGCAGCGTTGAAACAGGGGCAGGGAGCTATGGCTACACCTTC; J gene: TRBJ1-2; D gene: TRBD1; V gene: TRBV29-1; clone size: once
CDR3 protein: CASNTGGSGNTIYF; CDR3 DNA: TGTGCCAGCAATACAGGGGGATCTGGAAACACCATATATTTT; J gene: TRBJ1-3; D gene: TRBD1; V gene: TRBV2; clone size: -
CDR3 protein: CASSLTGFNQPQHF; CDR3 DNA: TGTGCCAGCAGTTTAACAGGGTTTAATCAGCCCCAGCATTTT; J gene: TRBJ1-5; D gene: -; V gene: TRBV27; clone size: -
CDR3 protein: CAWSSGQPQHF; CDR3 DNA: TGTGCCTGGAGCTCAGGGCAGCCCCAGCATTTT; J gene: TRBJ1-5; D gene: -; V gene: TRBV30; clone size: -
CDR3 protein: CASSFTGGTEAFF; CDR3 DNA: TGTGCCAGCAGTTTCACAGGGGGCACTGAAGCTTTCTTT; J gene: TRBJ1-1; D gene: TRBD1; V gene: TRBV27; clone size: -
CDR3 protein: CASSISSGGREQFF; CDR3 DNA: TGTGCCAGTAGTATATCATCAGGGGGCCGTGAGCAGTTCTTC; J gene: TRBJ2-1; D gene: TRBD1; V gene: TRBV19; clone size: many
CDR3 protein: CAWSVLPVEANVLTF; CDR3 DNA: TGTGCCTGGAGTGTACTCCCAGTAGAGGCCAACGTCCTGACTTTC; J gene: TRBJ2-6; D gene: -; V gene: TRBV30; clone size: once